The clone carrying this T cell receptor beta chain was found many times. The antigen remains unidentified. The sample is drawn from a study of breast tumors, draining lymph nodes, adjacent tissues. Study-wide results and limits: That most tumor T cells come from lymph nodes remained unproven. Data fit most tumor T cells coming from lymph node, expanding in tumor.

MiXCR, run by TCRdb on the multiplex PCR reads, gives a single entry per CDR3 protein. This table has around 230,000 distinct CDR3 sequences, less than 35% appearing once. Samples came from axillary lymph nodes draining the breast cancer. The ends lost 4 bases at V and 0 bases at J; junction bases unmatched: 9. The germline CDR1 and CDR2 sequences are SGDLS and YYNGEE. CDR3 length: 17 amino acids. V is TRBV9 and J is TRBJ2-3; TRBD2 matches 9 bases. The TCR comes from a female donor with breast cancer. Some clones in this sample may be carry-over from other donors' samples. Sequencing was carried out using axillary lymph node tissue. The CDR3 nucleotides are TGTGCCAGCAGCCAATATAGCGGGAGTCCTAGCACAGATACGCAGTATTTT. It is translated as CASSQYSGSPSTDTQYF.